This T cell receptor beta chain was recorded in a study of blood T cell repertoires in COVID-19. Clones were read by immunoSEQ multiplex PCR, and TCRdb kept only the in-frame ones, dropping some. The sample holds over 90,000 clones, almost 85% seen once. This clonotype was obtained from a man aged 40-55 years with active or convalescent COVID-19. Specimen: peripheral blood.

DNA of the CDR3: TGTGCCAGCAGCTTGTACAGGGGCACTGAAGCTTTCTTT. This gives the protein CASSLYRGTEAFF. The J gene is TRBJ1-1, the V gene TRBV5-5, with 7 bases fitting TRBD1. J lost 4 bases, V lost 1 base, and 1 base had no gene match. Germline V gene sequence: CDR1 SGHKS, CDR2 YYEKEE (reference sequence). The CDR3 consists of 13 residues.